The clone carrying this T cell receptor beta chain was recorded a few times. Its antigen is still unknown. The sample originates from a study of regulatory T cells in long-lasting Graves disease. CDR1 is SGHTA, CDR2 FQGNSA, per germline. The CDR3 is made up of 14 amino acids. Trimming shortened V by 7 bases and J by 4 bases, and 16 bases separated the two germline ends. Described time point: persistent/refractory GD, antithyroid drugs over 5 years with positive TRAb. Preparation of the TCR library used RNA extracted from PBMCs. Arm-PCR of CDR3 regions with iRepertoire HTBI primers generated TCR beta libraries. In the authors' workflow: Identification across samples found 50 to 80 TRBV and roughly 14 TRBJ segments. TCRdb used MiXCR to reprocess the multiplex PCR reads, holding one entry per CDR3 protein. The V and J calls shown here were made by TCRdb, not taken from the authors' results. The sample lists 300,000 or so distinct CDR3 sequences; roughly a fifth were seen once.

Study observations and caveats: Persistent Graves' disease cases displayed lower TCR diversity than newly diagnosed ones. Relative to new patients (approximately 1,000), persistent patients exhibited greater sharing of public clonotypes (approximately 3,000). When disease was persistent, TRBV28, TRBJ1-2 and TRBJ2-5 were the favored segments.

The origin of this receptor is a female donor with Graves disease. The starting material was peripheral blood mononuclear cells (PBMCs), obtained when the disease was refractory, from a patient treated with antithyroid drugs. The gene calls are TRBV7-2 and TRBJ1-1, with a weak D call TRBD1 (6 bases). CDR3 in DNA: TGTGCCAGCACCTTCCGGACAGACCCCACTGAAGCTTTCTTT. Its protein is CASTFRTDPTEAFF.